These 20 T cell receptor beta chains share one sample of origin, sequenced in a study of metastatic and nonmetastatic thyroid tumors. Nobody among the patients had been given any treatment before thyroid surgery. TCRdb recomputed clones from the PCR reads via MiXCR. Here the sample spans fewer than 70,000 clones, just under 30% being singletons. Sequenced sample: blood. The receptors were sampled from a female donor with papillary thyroid cancer or a benign thyroid nodule (not recorded which). Some clones in this sample may be carry-over from other donors' samples.

V is TRBV5-1 and J is TRBJ1-1; D is uncertain. This CDR3 spans 16 amino acids. CDR1 and CDR2 from the germline V gene are SGHRS and YFSETQ. Trimming took off 0 bases at V and 1 base at J, with 13 bases between the two ends. The chain's CDR3 is CASSLGLTTENTEAFF. In nucleotides, the CDR3 is TGCGCCAGCAGCTTGGGCTTAACTACGGAGAACACTGAAGCTTTCTTT.

The chain employs TRBV7-9 and TRBJ2-1; TRBD2 matches at 13 bases. CDR1 is SEHNR, CDR2 FQNEAQ, per germline (reference sequence). V trimming: 4 bases; J trimming: 9 bases; junction bases outside the gene matches: 3. The CDR3 loop spans 14 amino acids. CDR3 amino acids: CASSSGLAGREQFF. CDR3 DNA sequence: TGTGCCAGCAGCTCGGGACTAGCGGGACGTGAGCAGTTCTTC.

This CDR3 reads CASSLGQGNTEAFF. CDR3 bases: TGTGCCAGCAGCTTAGGCCAGGGGAACACTGAAGCTTTCTTT. This chain connects TRBV7-2 to TRBJ1-1; D may be TRBD1 (5 bases). V gave up 1 base and J gave up 1 base, with 7 bases separating them. The germline CDR1 and CDR2 sequences are SGHTA and FQGNSA. The CDR3 is 14 residues long. The variable domain in full, with the rest retrieved from reference TRBV7-2 and TRBJ1-1, is GAGVSQSPSNKVTEKGKDVELRCDPISGHTALYWYRQSLGQGLEFLIYFQGNSAPDKSGLPSDRFSAERTGGSVSTLTIQRTQQEDSAVYLCASSLGQGNTEAFFGQGTRLTVV.

The rearrangement uses TRBV11-2 and TRBJ1-4; 9 bases are shared with TRBD1. The length of the CDR3 is 14 residues. The ends lost 4 bases at V and 4 bases at J; junction bases unmatched: 1. CDR1 is SGHAT and CDR2 is FQNNGV in the germline V gene. DNA of the CDR3: TGTGCCAGCAGCTGGGGACAGGGTAATGAAAAACTGTTTTTT. Residues: CASSWGQGNEKLFF. Looking up the rest from reference TRBV11-2 and TRBJ1-4 gives the full variable domain: EAGVAQSPRYKIIEKRQSVAFWCNPISGHATLYWYQQILGQGPKLLIQFQNNGVVDDSQLPKDRFSAERLKGVDSTLKIQPAKLEDSAVYLCASSWGQGNEKLFFGSGTQLSVL.

With respect to this clone: This may be a read error: a much more frequent sequence differs by one nucleotide. The V call is TRBV7-3, the J call TRBJ2-1; D perhaps matches TRBD2 (6 bases). Germline-derived CDR1 and CDR2 are SGHTA and FQGTGA. The CDR3 is 14 amino acids. Trimming removed 2 bases from V and 8 bases from J, with 13 bases in between. In nucleotides, the CDR3 is TGTGCCAGCAGCTTACCGGGAGTAAATGATGAGCAGTTCTTC. Translated, it gives CASSLPGVNDEQFF.

The CDR3 DNA reads as TGTGCCAGCAGCCAAGGGGGGGCTGTCTACGAGCAGTACTTC. Its protein is CASSQGGAVYEQYF. The chain recombines TRBV3-1 with TRBJ2-7; D may be TRBD1 or TRBD2 (6 bases each). This CDR3 contains 14 residues. Germline assignment: CDR1 LGHDT and CDR2 YNNKEL (reference sequence). V gave up 1 base and J gave up 3 bases, with 10 bases separating them.

The V gene is TRBV3-1, the J gene TRBJ2-3; tentative D call: TRBD2 (5 bases). This CDR3 region has 16 residues. Germline V lookup: CDR1 LGHDT, CDR2 YNNKEL (reference sequence). Deletions cut 6 bases from V and 1 base from J, with 17 bases between. DNA for the CDR3: TGTGCCAGCAGTACTGTAGAGGGCATCGGCACAGATACGCAGTATTTT. It encodes CASSTVEGIGTDTQYF.

In this sample, this clone turned up many times. This sequence joins TRBV11-2 and TRBJ2-1; 10 nucleotides line up with TRBD2. Unmatched junction bases numbered 6, after V lost 0 bases and J lost 10 bases. CDR3 length: 15 amino acids. Per germline, CDR1 SGHAT and CDR2 FQNNGV. The CDR3 spells CASSLDPSGSGEQFF. CDR3 sequence (DNA): TGTGCCAGCAGCTTAGACCCTAGCGGGAGTGGGGAGCAGTTCTTC.

The chain combines TRBV28 with TRBJ2-1; D unclear. V lost 5 bases to trimming and J lost 5 bases, with 16 bases between them. The length of the CDR3 is 15 residues. The germline gives CDR1 MDHEN, CDR2 SYDVKM. The CDR3 here is CASSPYLDKNNEQFF. Written as DNA, the CDR3 is TGTGCCAGCAGTCCTTACCTTGACAAGAACAATGAGCAGTTCTTC. Filled out from reference TRBV28 and TRBJ2-1, the complete variable domain reads DVKVTQSSRYLVKRTGEKVFLECVQDMDHENMFWYRQDPGLGLRLIYFSYDVKMKEKGDIPEGYSVSREKKERFSLILESASTNQTSMYLCASSPYLDKNNEQFFGPGTRLTVL.

This clone was counted only a few times. This chain uses TRBV6-4 with TRBJ2-1, with TRBD2 matching 7 bases. J lost 9 bases, V lost 4 bases, and 6 bases had no gene match. Per germline, CDR1 MRHNA and CDR2 SNTAGT. CDR3 length: 13 residues. The CDR3 nucleotides read TGTGCCAGCAGTGGGTGGGAGGGCGGTGAGCAGTTCTTC. Translating it yields CASSGWEGGEQFF.

The gene calls are TRBV20-1 and TRBJ2-7, with 12 bases identical to TRBD1. Trimming took 6 bases from V and 7 from J; bases not matched to a gene: 10. This CDR3 is 14 amino acids long. Germline CDR1 DFQATT, CDR2 SNEGSKA (reference sequence). The CDR3 nucleotides are TGCAGTGCGGGGCCGGGACAGGGGGCGAGGGAGCAGTACTTC. This encodes CSAGPGQGAREQYF.

There are many counts of this clone. The J gene is TRBJ2-6, the V gene TRBV12-5; D might be TRBD2 (6 bases). V gave up 5 bases and J gave up 0 bases, with 11 bases separating them. This CDR3 is built from 16 residues. In germline, CDR1 is LGHNT, CDR2 FRNRAP. The CDR3 sequence: CASGGDGSSGANVLTF. The CDR3 DNA reads as TGTGCTAGTGGTGGAGACGGGAGCTCTGGGGCCAACGTCCTGACTTTC.

This chain joins TRBV30 and TRBJ1-1, with D unclear. The CDR3 has 13 amino acids. V lost 3 bases, J lost 0 bases, and 8 bases lay in between. CDR1 is GTSNPN, CDR2 SVGIG, per germline (reference sequence). DNA for the CDR3: TGTGCCTGGAGAGAAGGGATGAACACTGAAGCTTTCTTT. Its translation: CAWREGMNTEAFF.

The CDR3 loop is CASSLLGRNYEQYF. The CDR3, as DNA: TGCGCCAGCAGCCTGCTCGGGAGGAACTACGAGCAGTACTTC. The rearrangement joins TRBV5-1 to TRBJ2-7, with 7 nucleotides matching TRBD2. V shed 4 bases, J shed 3 bases, and the junction held 7 bases outside the gene matches. The CDR3 runs to 14 residues. CDR1 and CDR2 from the germline V gene are SGHRS and YFSETQ.

This clone was seen a handful of times. V gene TRBV6-2 or TRBV6-3 combines with J gene TRBJ2-2; maybe TRBD2 (6 bases). The CDR3 covers 15 residues. V lost 5 bases and J 5 bases, leaving 15 bases between the germline ends. Germline V gene sequence: CDR1 MNHEY, CDR2 SVGEGT. The chain's CDR3 is CASSRGGMRTGELFF. CDR3 DNA sequence: TGTGCCAGCAGTCGAGGAGGGATGAGGACCGGGGAGCTGTTTTTT.

J is TRBJ1-5 and V is TRBV25-1; tentatively, D is TRBD1 (5 bases). This CDR3 is built from 14 residues. V was clipped by 3 bases and J by 5 bases, with 11 bases between them. Germline V lookup: CDR1 MGHDK, CDR2 SYGVNS. As DNA, the CDR3 is TGTGCCAGCAGTGACGGTGAGGGGTATCAGCCCCAGCATTTT. Translating it yields CASSDGEGYQPQHF. Using reference TRBV25-1 and TRBJ1-5 for the parts outside the CDR3, the full variable domain is EADIYQTPRYLVIGTGKKITLECSQTMGHDKMYWYQQDPGMELHLIHYSYGVNSTEKGDLSSESTVSRIRTEHFPLTLESARPSHTSQYLCASSDGEGYQPQHFGDGTRLSIL.

This clone has more than one count but fewer than ten. The V gene is TRBV11-2, the J gene TRBJ2-2; TRBD2 might be the D (5 bases). V was cut by 2 bases and J by 12 bases, with 10 bases left in between. Germline CDR1 is SGHAT and CDR2 is FQNNGV. This CDR3 has 12 residues. The CDR3 is CASSLSGKKLFF. The CDR3 coding sequence is TGTGCCAGCAGCTTATCCGGGAAGAAGCTGTTTTTT.

Many counts were recorded for this clone. DNA of the CDR3: TGTGCCAGCAGCATTGGGCCGACAGATACGCAGTATTTT. Its translation is CASSIGPTDTQYF. V usage is TRBV7-2 and J usage is TRBJ2-3; D remains unclear. Trimming shortened V by 5 bases and J by 3 bases, and 9 bases separated the two germline ends. Germline values: CDR1 SGHTA, CDR2 FQGNSA. The CDR3 runs to 13 residues.

There are a few counts of this clone. V is TRBV9 and J is TRBJ2-3, with 9 bases lining up with TRBD2. Germline V gene data show CDR1 as SGDLS and CDR2 as YYNGEE. The J segment lost 6 bases and the V segment lost 0 bases, leaving 20 bases of the junction unmatched. The CDR3 totals 20 residues. DNA for the CDR3: TGTGCCAGCAGCGTAGGGACCTTAACGAGACTAGCGGTAGGTGGGGATACGCAGTATTTT. Encoded protein: CASSVGTLTRLAVGGDTQYF.

The chain employs TRBV12-3 or TRBV12-4 and TRBJ2-2; 8 positions agree with TRBD2. The CDR3 extends over 15 amino acids. With V trimmed by 6 bases and J by 4 bases, 7 bases remained unmatched. CDR3 sequence reads: CASRYSRGGTGELFF. In DNA, the CDR3 is TGTGCCAGCAGATACTCTCGGGGGGGCACCGGGGAGCTGTTTTTT.